This TCR beta chain originates from a study of cytomegalovirus exposure and HLA in healthy donors. Overall study findings and caveats: Cytomegalovirus-associated status was assigned to more than 150 TCR beta chains.

TCRdb's table, derived via immunoSEQ multiplex PCR, lists solely in-frame clones and lacks some. The table lists about 200,000 clones, 70% to 85% of them singletons, with 10% to 15% in the top ten. Details on this clone: Its antigen is as yet unknown.

Sequenced material: PBMCs. This receptor was obtained from a woman younger than 45 in good health and CMV-seropositive.

CDR3 protein: CASRRGPDYNEQFF. The DNA of the CDR3 is TGCGCCAGCAGGAGGGGGCCCGACTACAATGAGCAGTTCTTC. The V gene is TRBV5-1, the J gene TRBJ2-1; TRBD1 matches at 7 bases. The CDR3 consists of 14 residues. Losses at the gene ends were 5 bases for V and 3 bases for J; bases not matched to a gene: 5. Germline lookup yields CDR1 SGHRS and CDR2 YFSETQ. The whole variable domain, filled in from reference TRBV5-1 and TRBJ2-1, reads KAGVTQTPRYLIKTRGQQVTLSCSPISGHRSVSWYQQTPGQGLQFLFEYFSETQRNKGNFPGRFSGRQFSNSRSEMNVSTLELGDSALYLCASRRGPDYNEQFFGPGTRLTVL.